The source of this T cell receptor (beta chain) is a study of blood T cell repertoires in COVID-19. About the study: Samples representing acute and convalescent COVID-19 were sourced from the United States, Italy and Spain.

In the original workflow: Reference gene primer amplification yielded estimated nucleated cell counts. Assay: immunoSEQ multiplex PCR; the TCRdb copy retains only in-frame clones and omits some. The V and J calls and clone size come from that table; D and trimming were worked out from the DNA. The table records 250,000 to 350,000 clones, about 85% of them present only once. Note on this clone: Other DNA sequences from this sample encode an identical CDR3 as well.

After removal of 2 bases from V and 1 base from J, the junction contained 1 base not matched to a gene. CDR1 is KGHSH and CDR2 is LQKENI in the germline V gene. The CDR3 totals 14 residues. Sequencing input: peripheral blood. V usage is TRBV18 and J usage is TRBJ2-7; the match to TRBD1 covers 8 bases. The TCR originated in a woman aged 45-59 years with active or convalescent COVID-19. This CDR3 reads CASSPGTGSYEQYF. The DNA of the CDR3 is TGTGCCAGCTCACCAGGGACAGGTTCCTACGAGCAGTACTTC.